A selection of T cell receptor beta chains follows, all from one sample in a study of T cells in Graves' hyperthyroidism and ophthalmopathy. A single record per CDR3 protein comes from TCRdb applying MiXCR to the multiplex PCR reads. The data show tens of thousands of distinct CDR3 sequences, 49% seen once. The sequenced sample was peripheral blood or thyroid tissue (not recorded which). All receptors come from a woman aged 45-65 years with Graves' hyperthyroidism. Both conserved end residues are part of each CDR3. A D gene is named only where the DNA matches it firmly. Clone size is shown for a subset of rows, as once, few, many or a class of expanded clone.

clone size	V gene	J gene	D gene	CDR3 DNA	CDR3 protein
NA	TRBV2	TRBJ2-2	TRBD1	TGTGCTAGAAAACAGGGGGCCACCGGGGAGCTGTTTTTT	CARKQGATGELFF
NA	TRBV20-1	TRBJ2-5	TRBD2	TGCAGTGCAAGTAGCGGGAGGTGGGAGACCCAGTACTTC	CSASSGRWETQYF
NA	TRBV20-1	TRBJ2-5	NA	TGCAGTGCTAGTGGGAGGGAGACCCAGTACTTC	CSASGRETQYF
NA	TRBV20-1	TRBJ1-1	TRBD1	TGCAGTGCCCAGCGACAGGGGGCCAGAAGAATAATGAACACTGAAGCTTTCTTT	CSAQRQGARRIMNTEAFF
NA	TRBV15	TRBJ2-7	NA	TGTGCCACCAGCAGAGAGAGCTCCTACGAGCAGTACTTC	CATSRESSYEQYF
many	TRBV20-1	TRBJ1-5	NA	TGCAGTGCTACCCGGGGGGGTAGCAATCAGCCCCAGCATTTT	CSATRGGSNQPQHF
few	TRBV5-1	TRBJ2-7	TRBD1	TGCGCCAGCAGCTTTGGGGACAGGGGTCTAGAGCAGTACTTC	CASSFGDRGLEQYF
NA	TRBV7-8	TRBJ2-7	TRBD2	TGTGCCAGCAGCGCTACTAGCGGGAGGCCGTACGAGCAGTACTTC	CASSATSGRPYEQYF
many	TRBV7-9	TRBJ2-3	TRBD2	TGTGCCAGCAGTCCAGGGGCGGGAGGCCTTGGAGATACGCAGTATTTT	CASSPGAGGLGDTQYF
NA	TRBV9	TRBJ1-6	NA	TGTGCCAGCAGCCCATTTGGGGGAATTGGGAATTTACCCCTCCACTTT	CASSPFGGIGNLPLHF
once	TRBV12-3/TRBV12-4	TRBJ2-2	NA	TGTGCCAGCAGTTTAGAGACGGCCGGGGAGCTGTTTTTT	CASSLETAGELFF
many	TRBV6-1	TRBJ1-6	NA	TGTGCCAGCACCCTACGGGGACTTAATTCACCCCTCCACTTT	CASTLRGLNSPLHF
NA	TRBV5-1	TRBJ1-2	NA	TGCGCCAGCAGCTTGGCCGGGGGCTACACCTTC	CASSLAGGYTF
NA	TRBV7-2	TRBJ2-7	NA	TGTGCCAGCAATCAAGCGGGCTGGTCCTACGAGCAGTACTTC	CASNQAGWSYEQYF
once	TRBV10-2	TRBJ1-5	NA	TGCGCCAGCGAACCGACTGGAGGGTCGTCCCAGCATTTT	CASEPTGGSSQHF
NA	TRBV4-1	TRBJ2-3	NA	TGCGCCAGCAGCCAAGTACAGGGTAACACAGATACGCAGTATTTT	CASSQVQGNTDTQYF
NA	TRBV29-1	TRBJ2-2	TRBD1	TGCAGCGCCTTCACAGGGGATCACGGGGAGCTGTTCTTT	CSAFTGDHGELFF
NA	TRBV7-8	TRBJ2-7	TRBD2	TGTGCCAGCAGCTTAGGATCTAGCGGGACCTACGAGCAGTACTTC	CASSLGSSGTYEQYF
NA	TRBV6-5	TRBJ2-6	NA	TGTGCCAGCAGTTCCCTACCGACAGCCCTGACTTTC	CASSSLPTALTF
NA	TRBV2	TRBJ2-1	TRBD2	TGTGCCAGCAGGGCCCCGACTAGCGGGAGTAATGAGCAGTTCTTC	CASRAPTSGSNEQFF